The 22 T cell receptor beta chains below were found in one sample sequenced in a study of cytomegalovirus exposure and HLA in healthy donors. 13 Jbeta primers and 60 Vbeta primers were used for the PCR. Clones were sequenced by immunoSEQ multiplex PCR, and TCRdb holds only the in-frame ones, with some missing. Among around 150,000 clones listed, around 80% were seen once. The sequenced sample consisted of PBMCs. The receptors come from a man aged 40-50 years in good health and CMV-seronegative.

Here the CDR3 reads CASSPSLNEKLFF. The CDR3 region has the DNA TGTGCCAGCTCACCTTCTCTTAATGAAAAACTGTTTTTT. V usage is TRBV18 and J usage is TRBJ1-4, with D hard to call. Germline values: CDR1 KGHSH, CDR2 LQKENI. V was trimmed by 3 bases and J by 4 bases, leaving 6 bases between them. The CDR3 covers 13 residues.

Regarding this clone: One end of the junction fails to match germline, which may point to a read error. The chain combines TRBV19 with TRBJ2-6, with TRBD1 as a possible D gene (5 bases). CDR3 length: 14 residues. Germline CDR1 is LNHDA and CDR2 is SQIVND (reference sequence). CDR3 region: CASSIGSGANGLTF. The CDR3 bases are TGTGCCAGTAGTATAGGCTCTGGGGCCAACGGCCTGACTTTC. The complete variable domain, with remaining parts taken from reference TRBV19 and TRBJ2-6, reads DGGITQSPKYLFRKEGQNVTLSCEQNLNHDAMYWYRQDPGQGLRLIYYSQIVNDFQKGDIAEGYSVSREKKESFPLTVTSAQKNPTAFYLCASSIGSGANGLTFGAGSRLTVL.

V gene TRBV27 combines with J gene TRBJ2-1; 7 bases fit TRBD1. Looked up from germline, CDR1 is MNHEY and CDR2 is SMNVEV (reference sequence). The ends lost 1 base at V and 3 bases at J; junction bases unmatched: 6. The CDR3 runs to 16 residues. The CDR3 reads CASSLLAGGYYNEQFF. CDR3 coding DNA: TGTGCCAGCAGTTTATTAGCAGGGGGATACTACAATGAGCAGTTCTTC.

This clone was seen only once. The rearrangement uses TRBV7-9 and TRBJ2-1; TRBD2 matches at 8 bases. The CDR3 is made up of 15 amino acids. V trimming: 4 bases; J trimming: 3 bases; junction bases outside the gene matches: 5. From germline, CDR1 is SEHNR and CDR2 FQNEAQ (reference sequence). This CDR3 is CASSSFGGGYNEQFF. The CDR3 region has the DNA TGTGCCAGCAGCTCATTCGGGGGGGGCTACAATGAGCAGTTCTTC.

The chain combines TRBV28 with TRBJ2-3; TRBD1 agrees at 8 bases. The CDR3 contains 14 residues. Losses at the gene ends were 6 bases for V and 3 bases for J; bases not matched to a gene: 5. Germline V CDR1 and CDR2: MDHEN, SYDVKM. The CDR3 DNA sequence: TGTGCCAGCAGCCGGGACAGGTCGACAGATACGCAGTATTTT. Its translation: CASSRDRSTDTQYF. Drawing the rest from reference TRBV28 and TRBJ2-3, the complete variable domain is DVKVTQSSRYLVKRTGEKVFLECVQDMDHENMFWYRQDPGLGLRLIYFSYDVKMKEKGDIPEGYSVSREKKERFSLILESASTNQTSMYLCASSRDRSTDTQYFGPGTRLTVL.

The chain has TRBV7-2 and TRBJ2-5; 9 nucleotides match TRBD2. J was trimmed by 3 bases and V by 3 bases; bases with no gene match: 14. The CDR3 contains 18 residues. Germline CDR1 SGHTA, CDR2 FQGNSA. In DNA form, the CDR3 reads TGTGCCAGCAGCTTCCTGACTCTGCGGGAGGGGAGAGAAGAGACCCAGTACTTC. This encodes CASSFLTLREGREETQYF.

The V call is TRBV27, the J call TRBJ2-2; 8 positions match TRBD1. Germline CDR1 reads MNHEY; CDR2 reads SMNVEV (reference sequence). Unmatched junction bases numbered 8, after V lost 10 bases and J lost 1 base. The CDR3 contains 15 residues. The CDR3 DNA follows: TGTGCCACCCACCGACAGGGGCGGAACACCGGGGAGCTGTTTTTT. Translated: CATHRQGRNTGELFF.

This clone was seen more than once but under ten times. The rearrangement joins TRBV6-7 to TRBJ2-1; TRBD1 agrees at 8 bases. TRBV6-7 is sorted into the ORF group, with uncertain function. J was trimmed by 3 bases and V by 2 bases; bases with no gene match: 3. This CDR3 is built from 15 residues. CDR3 nucleotides: TGTGCCAGCAGTTACCAGGGGGCGGTCTACAATGAGCAGTTCTTC. It specifies CASSYQGAVYNEQFF.

The chain has TRBV7-2 and TRBJ2-2, with TRBD2 matching over 9 bases. CDR3 length: 18 amino acids. Germline V lookup: CDR1 SGHTA, CDR2 FQGNSA. With 0 bases clipped from V and 7 bases from J, the junction kept 12 bases outside the gene matches. The CDR3 DNA reads as TGTGCCAGCAGCTTAGCGGGGACCCTAGCGGGACTAGACGGGGAGCTGTTTTTT. Its protein product is CASSLAGTLAGLDGELFF.

The V and J genes are TRBV4-1 and TRBJ2-2; D not resolved. Trimming left V 0 bases short and J 2 bases short, with 16 bases between. The germline V gene encodes CDR1 MGHRA and CDR2 YSYEKL. The CDR3 is made up of 18 amino acids. Here the CDR3 reads CASSQESLPTPNTGELFF. In nucleotides, the CDR3 is TGCGCCAGCAGCCAAGAATCGCTACCAACCCCTAACACCGGGGAGCTGTTTTTT.

Concerning this clone itself: The sample carries other DNA sequences with the same CDR3. The rearrangement joins TRBV7-2 to TRBJ2-5; D not certain. The CDR3 is made up of 11 amino acids. V lost 5 bases and J 3 bases, leaving 4 bases between the germline ends. CDR1 and CDR2 from the germline V gene are SGHTA and FQGNSA. CDR3: CASSREETQYF. The CDR3 nucleotides are TGTGCCAGCAGCCGAGAAGAGACCCAGTACTTC.

This clone was picked up one time. V usage is TRBV2 and J usage is TRBJ1-2, with a possible D match to TRBD1 (6 bases). Germline V gene sequence: CDR1 SNHLY, CDR2 FYNNEI. The CDR3 length is 13 residues. Trimming took off 9 bases at V and 0 bases at J, with 11 bases between the two ends. CDR3 nucleotide sequence: TGTGCCAGAGGGGGGGCGACTAACTATGGCTACACCTTC. It is translated as CARGGATNYGYTF.

The V gene is TRBV28, the J gene TRBJ2-7, with D tentatively TRBD2 (5 bases). This CDR3 comprises 14 residues. V was cut by 7 bases and J by 5 bases, with 18 bases left in between. The V gene's germline CDR1 is MDHEN and CDR2 SYDVKM. Written as DNA, the CDR3 is TGTGCCAGCACCCTAGGACCCGTCGGGAACGAGCAGTACTTC. This sequence encodes CASTLGPVGNEQYF.

This rearrangement joins TRBV9 to TRBJ2-2, with TRBD2 matching over 8 bases. This CDR3 spans 16 amino acids. The germline V gene encodes CDR1 SGDLS and CDR2 YYNGEE. With V trimmed by 4 bases and J by 5 bases, 10 bases remained unmatched. The CDR3 loop is CASSPGPAGETGELFF. CDR3 nucleotides: TGTGCCAGCAGCCCTGGACCAGCGGGAGAGACCGGGGAGCTGTTTTTT.

J is TRBJ2-2 and V is TRBV11-2, with D possibly being TRBD2 (5 bases). The V gene's germline CDR1 is SGHAT and CDR2 FQNNGV. This CDR3 has 15 residues. The germline V and J ends were trimmed by 5 bases and 3 bases, with 13 bases remaining between them. The CDR3 bases are TGTGCCAGCAGCCGAGCGGCCCTTTACACCGGGGAGCTGTTTTTT. Encoded protein: CASSRAALYTGELFF.

This clone has only one observation. The rearrangement joins TRBV7-2 to TRBJ2-7, with 8 nucleotides matching TRBD1. The CDR3 is 15 residues long. CDR1 is SGHTA and CDR2 is FQGNSA in the germline V gene. V trimming: 4 bases; J trimming: 6 bases; junction bases outside the gene matches: 11. The CDR3 DNA follows: TGTGCCAGCAGCTCCCCCCCAGGGGGCGTCCGCGAGCAGTACTTC. Its protein is CASSSPPGGVREQYF.

This clone was detected only a few times. DNA for the CDR3: TGTGCCAGCTCATACAGGGGCGGGGAGACCCAGTACTTC. Amino acid sequence: CASSYRGGETQYF. This rearrangement joins TRBV18 to TRBJ2-5; 7 nucleotides agree with TRBD1. The germline V gene has CDR1 KGHSH and CDR2 LQKENI. The CDR3 totals 13 residues. The ends lost 5 bases at V and 5 bases at J; junction bases unmatched: 5.

V and J are TRBV11-2 and TRBJ2-5; TRBD2 aligns across 8 bases. CDR1 SGHAT and CDR2 FQNNGV come from the germline V gene. The length of the CDR3 is 14 residues. Trimming at V came to 3 bases and at J to 2 bases, leaving 2 bases not matched to a gene. The CDR3 bases are TGTGCCAGCAGCTTCGGGAGGGGACAAGAGACCCAGTACTTC. It yields the protein CASSFGRGQETQYF. Looking up the rest from reference TRBV11-2 and TRBJ2-5 gives the full variable domain: EAGVAQSPRYKIIEKRQSVAFWCNPISGHATLYWYQQILGQGPKLLIQFQNNGVVDDSQLPKDRFSAERLKGVDSTLKIQPAKLEDSAVYLCASSFGRGQETQYFGPGTRLLVL.

J is TRBJ2-2 and V is TRBV7-9; TRBD1 agrees at 7 bases. This CDR3 spans 17 amino acids. J lost 3 bases, V lost 6 bases, and 13 bases had no gene match. The germline V gene has CDR1 SEHNR and CDR2 FQNEAQ (reference sequence). CDR3 region: CASRSYTGTEYTGELFF. The DNA of the CDR3 is TGTGCCAGCAGGTCTTATACCGGGACAGAATACACCGGGGAGCTGTTTTTT.

V gene TRBV9 combines with J gene TRBJ2-5; 9 bases map to TRBD1. The CDR3 has 13 amino acids. After removal of 4 bases from V and 4 bases from J, the junction contained 2 bases not matched to a gene. Germline V lookup: CDR1 SGDLS, CDR2 YYNGEE. The CDR3 region is CASSTTGGETQYF. In DNA form, the CDR3 reads TGTGCCAGCAGCACGACAGGGGGAGAGACCCAGTACTTC.

The chain has TRBV19 and TRBJ1-5; TRBD1 agrees at 10 bases. Trimming removed 8 bases from V and 7 bases from J; junction bases left unmatched: 5. The CDR3 covers 13 residues. The germline V gene encodes CDR1 LNHDA and CDR2 SQIVND (reference sequence). CDR3 sequence reads: CASSGTGVQPQHF. The DNA for the CDR3 is TGTGCCAGTTCCGGGACAGGGGTACAGCCCCAGCATTTT.

This rearrangement joins TRBV4-1 to TRBJ2-3, with 11 bases identical to TRBD2. J was trimmed by 4 bases and V by 0 bases; bases with no gene match: 6. Germline CDR1 is MGHRA and CDR2 is YSYEKL. The CDR3 extends over 17 amino acids. CDR3 DNA sequence: TGCGCCAGCAGCCAAGATGCAGTAGCGGGAGGGCCAGATACGCAGTATTTT. Translated, it gives CASSQDAVAGGPDTQYF.